The entry below describes one TCR beta chain. The ends lost 2 bases at V and 6 bases at J; junction bases unmatched: 7. Germline-derived CDR1 and CDR2 are SGHNT and YYREEE (reference sequence). This CDR3 contains 14 residues. This sample was taken from a study of blood T cell repertoires in COVID-19. Study-wide context: The analysed material was cDNA or gDNA that came from T cells, B-cell-depleted T cells, or PBMCs.

In the original workflow: From reference gene primer amplification, estimates of nucleated cell counts were derived. The protocol was immunoSEQ multiplex PCR, while the TCRdb copy is restricted to in-frame clones and leaves out a portion. That table gives V, J and clone size, and the DNA gave D and trimming. Here the sample spans 140,000 to 150,000 clones, approximately 78% being singletons. The chain is built from TRBV5-4 and TRBJ2-7; 8 nucleotides align to TRBD2. The TCR was taken from a human donor with acute or convalescent COVID-19. The donor label of this sample is uncertain. The specimen sequenced was peripheral blood. The CDR3 sequence: CASSFPSGPGEQYF. The CDR3 DNA sequence: TGTGCCAGCAGCTTTCCTAGCGGGCCGGGCGAGCAGTACTTC.